This T cell receptor (beta chain) came from a study of OX40 agonist ivuxolimab in advanced cancers. Overall study: Ivuxolimab is an agonistic anti-OX40 (CD134) antibody, and patients were treated with it. Study results and caveats: More expanded clones were found, on average, in CD8+ than in CD4+ T cells.

Note on this clone: The antigen is undetermined.

Here immunoSEQ multiplex PCR was the method, and the copy in TCRdb shows in-frame clones only, minus some. In the table there are approximately 23,000 clones, 86% of which are singletons. At baseline, cycle 4 day 1, and cycle 7 day 1, blood was sampled. V trimming: 5 bases; J trimming: 8 bases; junction bases outside the gene matches: 8. The CDR3 runs to 14 residues. Germline V gives CDR1 SGHTA, CDR2 FQGNSA. This TCR was sampled from an adult with an advanced solid tumor such as melanoma, head and neck, liver or kidney cancer. Sequencing used CD4+ or CD8+ T cells sorted from blood, obtained in a trial of the OX40 agonist ivuxolimab. This chain joins TRBV7-2 and TRBJ2-4; 8 positions match TRBD1. The CDR3 loop reads CASSPRTGPHIQYF. CDR3 DNA: TGTGCCAGCAGCCCCCGGACAGGGCCCCACATTCAGTACTTC.